Presented here are 18 T cell receptor beta chains from one specimen sequenced in a study of blood T cell repertoires in COVID-19. This table comes from immunoSEQ multiplex PCR, and its TCRdb copy is limited to in-frame clones, with some not included. Counted here are about 300,000 clones, roughly 80% occurring once; the ten biggest clones make up roughly 1.5%. The sample comprised peripheral blood. Source of these receptors: a human donor with COVID-19, enrolled during active disease. The donor label of this sample is uncertain.

This clone showed up just a few times. The rearrangement uses TRBV7-6 and TRBJ2-3; 8 bases are shared with TRBD1. The J segment lost 2 bases and the V segment lost 4 bases, leaving 5 bases of the junction unmatched. Germline lookup yields CDR1 SGHVS and CDR2 FNYEAQ. There are 15 residues in the CDR3. The CDR3 region is CASSSDRVATDTQYF. The CDR3 bases are TGTGCCAGCAGCTCGGACAGGGTTGCCACAGATACGCAGTATTTT.

The chain is built from TRBV2 and TRBJ2-1; D possibly corresponds to TRBD1 (6 bases). Germline V lookup: CDR1 SNHLY, CDR2 FYNNEI. The CDR3 consists of 14 residues. Deletions cut 1 base from V and 8 bases from J, with 12 bases between. The CDR3 sequence: CASSEEGVTDEQFF. CDR3 sequence (DNA): TGTGCCAGCAGTGAAGAGGGGGTTACGGATGAGCAGTTCTTC.

The V gene is TRBV2, the J gene TRBJ2-5; TRBD2 matches at 11 bases. CDR1 SNHLY and CDR2 FYNNEI come from the germline V gene. CDR3 size: 14 residues. Trimming removed 5 bases from V and 6 bases from J; junction bases left unmatched: 5. The CDR3 here is CASSLTSGTQTQYF. For the CDR3, the DNA is TGTGCCAGCAGTCTGACTAGCGGGACACAGACCCAGTACTTC.

V and J are TRBV6-5 and TRBJ1-2, with TRBD1 matching over 9 bases. V shed 10 bases and J 4 bases; nucleotides not matched to a gene: 7. Germline V gene lookup returns CDR1 MNHEY and CDR2 SVGAGI. The CDR3 sequence is 13 residues long. In DNA, the CDR3 is TGTGCCACCCGGGACAGGGTCTCCTATGGCTACACCTTC. Amino acids: CATRDRVSYGYTF.

The chain is built from TRBV7-2 and TRBJ2-3, with TRBD2 matching over 8 bases. Unmatched junction bases numbered 11, after V lost 3 bases and J lost 0 bases. Germline loops: CDR1 SGHTA, CDR2 FQGNSA. The CDR3 consists of 18 residues. The CDR3 region has the DNA TGTGCCAGCAGCTTTCTACCTACCTCTAGCGGGAGCACAGATACGCAGTATTTT. The encoded protein is CASSFLPTSSGSTDTQYF.

The J gene is TRBJ2-6, the V gene TRBV23-1; 9 nucleotides match TRBD2. TRBV23-1 is designated an ORF whose function remains uncertain. V was pared by 2 bases and J by 0 bases, with 14 bases of the junction left unmatched. The CDR3 consists of 21 residues. The CDR3 is CASSQLRRLLAGFSGANVLTF. DNA for the CDR3: TGCGCCAGCAGTCAACTTAGACGACTTCTAGCGGGGTTCTCTGGGGCCAACGTCCTGACTTTC.

The chain employs TRBV28 and TRBJ1-4; D gene ambiguous. The CDR3 has 15 amino acids. Trimming stripped 6 bases from V and 2 bases from J, with 13 bases between. CDR1 is MDHEN, CDR2 SYDVKM, per germline. CDR3 DNA sequence: TGTGCCAGCAGCCGGTTACAGCGGACTAATGAAAAACTGTTTTTT. Protein product: CASSRLQRTNEKLFF.

The V call is TRBV28, the J call TRBJ1-5; D gene unclear. The germline CDR1 and CDR2 sequences are MDHEN and SYDVKM. The CDR3 covers 12 residues. V gave up 7 bases and J gave up 1 base, with 5 bases separating them. In DNA form, the CDR3 reads TGTGCCAGCATCTCGAGCAATCAGCCCCAGCATTTT. It translates to CASISSNQPQHF. Full variable domain (rest looked up from reference TRBV28 and TRBJ1-5): DVKVTQSSRYLVKRTGEKVFLECVQDMDHENMFWYRQDPGLGLRLIYFSYDVKMKEKGDIPEGYSVSREKKERFSLILESASTNQTSMYLCASISSNQPQHFGDGTRLSIL.

The J gene is TRBJ1-2, the V gene TRBV6-6; possible D gene TRBD1, 5 bases. Trimming removed 3 bases from V and 5 bases from J, with 13 bases in between. CDR3 length: 14 amino acids. In germline, CDR1 is MNHNY, CDR2 SVGAGI (reference sequence). The CDR3 here is CASSYQGEGYGYTF. The CDR3 nucleotides are TGTGCCAGCAGTTATCAAGGGGAGGGGTATGGCTACACCTTC.

The genes are TRBV28 and TRBJ2-7, with 7 bases lining up with TRBD1. The V and J ends lost 7 bases and 2 bases, in that order; junction bases with no gene match: 5. Germline loops: CDR1 MDHEN, CDR2 SYDVKM. The CDR3 has 13 amino acids. CDR3 protein: CASTTGAPYEQYF. In nucleotides, the CDR3 is TGTGCCAGCACCACAGGGGCCCCCTACGAGCAGTACTTC.

The V call is TRBV6-1, the J call TRBJ1-5, with D maybe TRBD1 (6 bases). The CDR3 has 17 amino acids. Germline CDR1 is MNHNS and CDR2 is SASEGT. The ends were cut back, 2 bases at V and 2 bases at J, with 16 bases in the middle. In DNA, the CDR3 is TGTGCCAGCAGTGAAATAGGGCAGGGGACGCGCAATCAGCCCCAGCATTTT. It is translated as CASSEIGQGTRNQPQHF.

DNA of the CDR3: TGTGCCAGCACCAGGGGTGAAAAACTGTTTTTT. Residues: CASTRGEKLFF. The chain couples TRBV12-3 or TRBV12-4 to TRBJ1-4; D may be TRBD1 (6 bases). There are 11 residues in the CDR3. V was trimmed by 7 bases and J by 7 bases, leaving 7 bases between them.

The rearrangement links TRBV10-3 to TRBJ1-2; D call uncertain. Looked up from germline, CDR1 is ENHRY and CDR2 is SYGVKD. Trimming shortened V by 7 bases and J by 1 base, and 7 bases separated the two germline ends. This CDR3 has 12 residues. CDR3 sequence (DNA): TGTGCCATCACTGACGGTAACTATGGCTACACCTTC. This gives the protein CAITDGNYGYTF.

The chain carries TRBV5-1 and TRBJ1-5; 7 bases line up with TRBD1. The CDR3 has 15 residues. The germline gives CDR1 SGHRS, CDR2 YFSETQ. After removal of 4 bases from V and 6 bases from J, the junction contained 10 bases not matched to a gene. Here the CDR3 DNA reads TGCGCCAGCAGCCCATCGACAGGGCGGGCTCAGCCCCAGCATTTT. Translated: CASSPSTGRAQPQHF.

The chain employs TRBV20-1 and TRBJ2-1, with D possibly TRBD2 on 7 matching bases. This CDR3 has 11 amino acids. Germline V CDR1 and CDR2: DFQATT, SNEGSKA (reference sequence). V lost 3 bases and J 13 bases, leaving 13 bases between the germline ends. As DNA, the CDR3 is TGCAGTGCTAGGAGAGGGGGGGGACAGTTCTTC. Encoded protein: CSARRGGGQFF.

V and J are TRBV5-5 and TRBJ1-5; no firm D call. The V end lost 4 bases, the J end lost 3 bases, and 11 bases lay between the germline ends. The CDR3 is made up of 14 amino acids. Germline assignment: CDR1 SGHKS and CDR2 YYEKEE (reference sequence). The CDR3 sequence is CASSRDTLNQPQHF. The DNA of the CDR3 is TGTGCCAGCAGCCGAGACACCCTCAATCAGCCCCAGCATTTT.

V usage is TRBV5-5 and J usage is TRBJ2-7; D perhaps matches TRBD2 (5 bases). The length of the CDR3 is 12 residues. V lost 3 bases, J lost 6 bases, and 10 bases lay in between. Germline CDR1 reads SGHKS; CDR2 reads YYEKEE (reference sequence). Here the CDR3 reads CASSSGLPEQYF. Here the CDR3 DNA reads TGTGCCAGCAGCTCAGGACTCCCCGAGCAGTACTTC.

The chain has TRBV5-4 and TRBJ1-5; TRBD1 aligns across 9 bases. From germline, CDR1 is SGHNT and CDR2 YYREEE (reference sequence). Trimming took 0 bases from V and 3 from J; bases not matched to a gene: 4. The length of the CDR3 is 16 residues. This chain's CDR3 is CASSLGGQGPNQPQHF. The CDR3 DNA reads as TGTGCCAGCAGCTTGGGTGGACAGGGGCCCAATCAGCCCCAGCATTTT. Full variable domain (missing parts from reference TRBV5-4 and TRBJ1-5): ETGVTQSPTHLIKTRGQQVTLRCSSQSGHNTVSWYQQALGQGPQFIFQYYREEENGRGNFPPRFSGLQFPNYSSELNVNALELDDSALYLCASSLGGQGPNQPQHFGDGTRLSIL.